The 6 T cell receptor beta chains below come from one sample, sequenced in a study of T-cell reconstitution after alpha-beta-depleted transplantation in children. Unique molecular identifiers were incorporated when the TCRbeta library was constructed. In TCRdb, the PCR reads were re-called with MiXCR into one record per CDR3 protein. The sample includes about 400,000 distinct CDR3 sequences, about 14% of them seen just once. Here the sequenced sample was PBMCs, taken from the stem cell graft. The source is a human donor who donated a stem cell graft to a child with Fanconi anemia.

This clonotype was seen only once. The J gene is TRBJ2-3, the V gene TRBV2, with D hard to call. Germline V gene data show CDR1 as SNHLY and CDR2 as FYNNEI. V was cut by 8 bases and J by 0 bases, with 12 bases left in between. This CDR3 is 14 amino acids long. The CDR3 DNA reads TGTGCCAGCGGAACTGTCCTTAGCACAGATACGCAGTATTTT. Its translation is CASGTVLSTDTQYF.

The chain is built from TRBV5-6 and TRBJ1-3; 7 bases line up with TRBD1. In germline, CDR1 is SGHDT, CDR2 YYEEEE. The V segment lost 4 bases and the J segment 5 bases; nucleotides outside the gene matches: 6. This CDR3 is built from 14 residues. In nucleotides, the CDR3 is TGTGCCAGCAGCCGCCGGGACAGCCGAAACACCATATATTTT. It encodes CASSRRDSRNTIYF.

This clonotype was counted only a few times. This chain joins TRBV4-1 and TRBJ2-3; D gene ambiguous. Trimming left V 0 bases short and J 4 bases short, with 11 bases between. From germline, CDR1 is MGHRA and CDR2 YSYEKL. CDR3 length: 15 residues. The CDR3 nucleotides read TGCGCCAGCAGCCAAGATGACGGCAGATCAGATACGCAGTATTTT. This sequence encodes CASSQDDGRSDTQYF.

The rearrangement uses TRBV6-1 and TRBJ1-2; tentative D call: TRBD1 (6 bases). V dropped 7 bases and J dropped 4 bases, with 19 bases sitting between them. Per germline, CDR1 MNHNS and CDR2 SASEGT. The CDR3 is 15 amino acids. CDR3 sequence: CASTPTRTVIYGYTF. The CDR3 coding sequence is TGTGCCAGCACCCCCACCCGGACAGTGATCTATGGCTACACCTTC.

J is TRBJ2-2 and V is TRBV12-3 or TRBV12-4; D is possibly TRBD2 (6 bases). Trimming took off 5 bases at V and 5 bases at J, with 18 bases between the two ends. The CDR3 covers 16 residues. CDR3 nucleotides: TGTGCCAGCAGTCGAGATTTTAGGGAGGAAACCGGGGAGCTGTTTTTT. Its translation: CASSRDFREETGELFF.

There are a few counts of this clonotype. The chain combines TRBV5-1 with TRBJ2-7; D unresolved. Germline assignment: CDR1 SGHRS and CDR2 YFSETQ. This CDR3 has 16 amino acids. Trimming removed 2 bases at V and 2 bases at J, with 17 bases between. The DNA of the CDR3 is TGCGCCAGCAGCTTACATCCTGCGGCTGGTACCTACGAGCAGTACTTC. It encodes CASSLHPAAGTYEQYF.